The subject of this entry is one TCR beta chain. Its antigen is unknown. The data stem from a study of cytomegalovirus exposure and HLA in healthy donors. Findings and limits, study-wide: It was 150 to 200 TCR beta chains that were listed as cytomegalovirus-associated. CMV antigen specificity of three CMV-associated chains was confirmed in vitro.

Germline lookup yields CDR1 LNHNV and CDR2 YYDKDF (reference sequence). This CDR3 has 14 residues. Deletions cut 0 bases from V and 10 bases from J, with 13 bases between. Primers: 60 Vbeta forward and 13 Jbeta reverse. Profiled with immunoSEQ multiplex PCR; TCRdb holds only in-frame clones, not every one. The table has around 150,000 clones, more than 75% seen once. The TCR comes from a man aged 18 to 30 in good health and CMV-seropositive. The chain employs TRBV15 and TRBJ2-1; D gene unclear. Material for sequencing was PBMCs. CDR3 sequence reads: CATSREERQREQFF. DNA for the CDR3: TGTGCCACCAGCAGAGAGGAAAGACAACGGGAGCAGTTCTTC. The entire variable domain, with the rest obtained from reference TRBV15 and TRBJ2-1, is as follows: DAMVIQNPRYQVTQFGKPVTLSCSQTLNHNVMYWYQQKSSQAPKLLFHYYDKDFNNEADTPDNFQSRRPNTSFCFLDIRSPGLGDTAMYLCATSREERQREQFFGPGTRLTVL.